The present T cell receptor beta chain was sequenced within a study of shared clonotypes between healthy human individuals (dated by TCRdb to the early 2020s). Background for the entire study: The cohort comprised a couple of women and a few men aged 18 to 49 years. For each donor, CD4 naive and CD4 memory were each run on three plates, CD8 naive on two plates, and CD8 memory on one plate. Blood TCR repertoires of four to six healthy adults were deeply sequenced to estimate repertoire size and the extent of clonotype sharing between individuals. To increase sequencing depth and limit assay-specific biases, TCR repertoire library preparation and sequencing were carried out by different laboratories using diverse techniques. Leukapheresis yielded between about 0.9 and 9.5 billion PBMCs per donor. The paper as a whole reports these results and caveats: Because the study included a small number of donors, the genetic and exposure-history diversity represented was limited. Naive subsets generally had larger estimated clonotype richness than memory subsets. Across a few donors, roughly 5.1% of naive CD4, around 3.3% of naive CD8, approximately 2.5% of memory CD4, and 0.4% to 0.45% of memory CD8 clonotypes were shared. Sampling was restricted to blood, and TCR repertoires in tissues likely differ from the TCR repertoires found in blood. Pairwise subsampling led to the expectation that sequencing depth would affect the degree of clonotype sharing among donors. Rarefaction of sorted-subset datasets indicated incomplete sequencing despite the large sequencing depth. Compared with non-shared clonotypes, the clonotypes found in all four sorted-subset donors had higher generation probabilities.

The CDR3 goes from the cysteine to the phenylalanine over 14 residues. Only the CDR3 region is kept as DNA, spanning 42 bases read in frame from base 1. Trimming leaves V shorter by 3 bases and J shorter by 5 bases, with the junction holding 5 bases beyond the gene matches. The germline V gene (reference sequence) provides CDR1 GTSNPN and CDR2 SVGIG. As regards this clone: No cognate antigen has been identified for it. No qualities accompany the bases; no much larger clone lies one base away.

Donors were healthy HIV-negative adults with no recently reported acute infections or vaccinations. Every donor was a Caucasian adult living in Nashville, Tennessee, USA. Magnetic negative selection was used to enrich CD4+ T cells, after which naive cells were positively selected on CD45RA and the negative fraction became the memory subset. Blood was obtained by leukapheresis, after which PBMCs were separated by Ficoll-Histopaque density gradient centrifugation and cryopreserved in liquid nitrogen vapor phase. Analytical flow cytometry was used to check the purity and quantity of every magnetically sorted T cell population. Each sorted fraction had its genomic DNA isolated and then quantified by UV absorbance on a Nanodrop 2000c. Using the deep immunoSEQ assay, TCR CDR3 regions were amplified from genomic DNA by multiplex PCR. Genomic DNA extracted from each cell subset was distributed evenly over all wells of several immunoSEQ 96-well plates, and each plate served as one replicate. Each replicate PCR for sorted subsets received 200 ng genomic DNA, equal to 30,000 or so T cell genomes. Purified libraries were quantified with a Qubit 3.0 fluorometer, sized on a Bioanalyzer 2100, and re-quantified with the KAPA Library Quantification kit. A separate single-read 150-cycle Illumina NextSeq 550 flow cell was used to sequence each immunoSEQ 96-well plate. Concerning the study's data processing: The immunoSEQ output contained only junctional sequences without quality scores, so filtering could not match that applied to full-length reads. Sequences were annotated with PyIR, a Python wrapper for IgBLAST v1.9, using IMGT germline references to assign V/J genes and CDR3. Any read was removed if the V/J assignment was weak (E-value above 1e-6), the CDR3 was missing, or the read contained stop codons, out-of-frame junctions, or ambiguous translated residues. V3J clonotypes were defined by identical inferred V gene, J gene, and CDR3 amino acid sequence. The percentage overlap between two repertoires was calculated by dividing the number of shared unique clonotypes by the size of the smaller repertoire. Richness of each repertoire was evaluated using RTK rarefaction, the Chao1 estimator, and Recon v2.1 estimates of unobserved clonotypes. For all TCRbeta clonotypes obtained by the gDNA method from several donors, generation probabilities were computed with OLGA. What TCRdb holds here is the immuneACCESS table cut down to in-frame rearrangements. Part of the clones is not present; checked against another copy, under half of the missing clones reflect an unresolved V gene, and the others are unexplained. Clone size and the V and J calls come from that table; the DNA yielded D and trimming. Recorded for this sample are some 2,500,000 clones; 85% to 95% of them occurred a single time. The top ten hold approximately 0.39% of the sample.

Sequenced input: naive CD4+ T cells from PBMCs. What the cell subset or site label conveys for this sample: CD45RA+ positively selected. The sequence joins TRBV30 to TRBJ1-4, with 8 central nucleotides matching TRBD1. This receptor was obtained from a man aged 18 to 30 in good health. Some clones in this sample may be carry-over from other donors' samples. The CDR3 amino acid sequence is: CAWRTRTGNEKLFF. The DNA reads as follows: TGTGCCTGGAGGACCAGGACAGGGAATGAAAAACTGTTTTTT.